This T cell receptor (beta chain) was identified during a study of human CD8 memory T cell subsets. CCR7+ PD-1+ TIGIT+ early memory CD8+ T cells with exhausted-like traits constituted the TPEX cells. Researchers made TCR beta libraries via UMI-labeled 5' RACE. After re-calling the 5' RACE reads, TCRdb lists one entry per CDR3 protein, DNA absent. With approximately 10,000 distinct CDR3 sequences in the sample, the ten largest clones hold 20%. There are 16 residues in the CDR3. CDR1 is SEHNR and CDR2 is FQNEAQ in the germline V gene (reference sequence). Study-wide points: Effector memory cells lacked the similarly high diversity that stem-like memory and precursor exhausted T cells had.

Remarks on this clonotype: Its specificity is not known.

The TCR sequence derives from a human donor in good health. This chain uses TRBV7-9 with TRBJ2-2; absent DNA, TCRdb's TRBD2 call cannot be checked. The material sequenced was CD8+ T cells from PBMCs. The CDR3 here is CASSPTMGLNTGELFF.